The 24 T cell receptor beta chains below were found in one sample sequenced in a study of cytomegalovirus exposure and HLA in healthy donors. The PCR was carried out with 60 Vbeta primers and 13 Jbeta primers. Profiling relied on immunoSEQ multiplex PCR, and the TCRdb table lists in-frame clones only, not all of them. This sample has over 150,000 clones, with roughly 80% found just once. Specimen: PBMCs. Receptors originate from a woman between 40 and 55 years old in good health and CMV-seronegative.

The CDR3 DNA reads as TGTGCCAGCAGGCGACAGGGACTTAATTACGAGCAGTACTTC. This codes for CASRRQGLNYEQYF. The chain carries TRBV7-9 and TRBJ2-7, with a possible D match to TRBD1 (7 bases). Trimming stripped 6 bases from V and 4 bases from J, with 16 bases between. Germline CDR1 reads SEHNR; CDR2 reads FQNEAQ (reference sequence). CDR3 length: 14 residues. The whole variable domain, filled in from reference TRBV7-9 and TRBJ2-7, reads DTGVSQNPRHKITKRGQNVTFRCDPISEHNRLYWYRQTLGQGPEFLTYFQNEAQLEKSRLLSDRFSAERPKGSFSTLEIQRTEQGDSAMYLCASRRQGLNYEQYFGPGTRLTVT.

The chain is built from TRBV7-8 and TRBJ2-7, with D unclear. V gave up 1 base and J gave up 6 bases, with 7 bases separating them. The CDR3 has 12 amino acids. In germline, CDR1 is SGHVS, CDR2 FQNEAQ. DNA of the CDR3: TGTGCCAGCAGCTTAGTTACATCCGAGCAGTACTTC. Its translation: CASSLVTSEQYF.

As regards this clone: It is unclear where the CDR3 begins or ends on the DNA, so no DNA is shown, and the CDR3 is as TCRdb lists it. This chain connects TRBV7-5 to TRBJ1-1; the table's D call of TRBD1 was not tested on the DNA. TRBV7-5 is a pseudogene segment. The CDR3 sequence runs 15 residues, both termini included. This CDR3 is CARSFGQGTNTEAFF.

The chain joins TRBV11-2 to TRBJ2-7, with a possible D match to TRBD1 (5 bases). The V gene lost 5 bases and the J gene lost 5 bases, with 13 bases spanning the gap. Germline V lookup: CDR1 SGHAT, CDR2 FQNNGV. The CDR3 runs to 13 residues. CDR3 sequence (DNA): TGTGCCAGCAGCGAAGGGGCTTGGGACGAGCAGTACTTC. Its protein product is CASSEGAWDEQYF.

A single count supports this clone. The rearrangement links TRBV4-1 to TRBJ1-2, with TRBD1 as a possible D gene (6 bases). The CDR3 runs 15 residues. Germline V gene data show CDR1 as MGHRA and CDR2 as YSYEKL. V was pared by 0 bases and J by 5 bases, with 13 bases between. The CDR3 reads CASSQDKGQQYGYTF. CDR3 in DNA: TGCGCCAGCAGCCAAGATAAAGGACAGCAGTATGGCTACACCTTC.

This clone was picked up one time. The V call is TRBV18, the J call TRBJ1-1; 7 bases line up with TRBD1. The germline V gene encodes CDR1 KGHSH and CDR2 LQKENI. The CDR3 has 16 residues. Trimming took 6 bases from V and 1 from J; bases not matched to a gene: 11. CDR3 in amino acids: CASSPGNRGSNTEAFF. The CDR3 DNA follows: TGTGCCAGCTCCCCGGGGAACAGGGGCTCGAACACTGAAGCTTTCTTT.

The CDR3 nucleotides read TGTGCCAGCAGTTCCCCCGGGTACCGGGCTTTCTTT. Translation: CASSSPGYRAFF. The chain recombines TRBV28 with TRBJ1-1; unclear D gene. The CDR3 spans 12 residues. Trimming took 4 bases from V and 11 from J, leaving 14 bases between them. Germline V gene sequence: CDR1 MDHEN, CDR2 SYDVKM.

This clone was detected a few times. In DNA, the CDR3 is TGTGCCAGCACCACTGCCGCAACTAATGAAAAACTGTTTTTT. Translating it yields CASTTAATNEKLFF. This chain uses TRBV5-4 with TRBJ1-4, with D unresolved. Trimming shortened V by 6 bases and J by 0 bases, and 9 bases separated the two germline ends. Germline V gene data show CDR1 as SGHNT and CDR2 as YYREEE (reference sequence). This CDR3 comprises 14 residues.

The V call is TRBV4-2, the J call TRBJ1-5; 9 bases agree with TRBD1. The CDR3 totals 16 residues. Germline trimming cut 0 bases from V and 6 bases from J; bases unmatched to any gene: 6. Germline V CDR1 and CDR2: LGHNA, YNFKEQ. This CDR3 is CASSQDRGQGPQPQHF. The CDR3 coding sequence is TGTGCCAGCAGCCAAGATCGGGGACAGGGTCCTCAGCCCCAGCATTTT.

This chain uses TRBV4-2 with TRBJ2-7, with 10 bases identical to TRBD2. The length of the CDR3 is 14 residues. With V trimmed by 4 bases and J by 5 bases, 5 bases remained unmatched. Germline CDR1 reads LGHNA; CDR2 reads YNFKEQ. CDR3 coding DNA: TGTGCCAGCAGCCGTGAGCTAGCGGGAGACGAGCAGTACTTC. Residues: CASSRELAGDEQYF.

V usage is TRBV11-3 and J usage is TRBJ2-3; maybe TRBD2 (6 bases). Trimming took 4 bases from V and 2 from J, leaving 10 bases between them. Germline CDR1 SGHNT, CDR2 YENEEA. This CDR3 region has 14 residues. This CDR3 is CASSSGLLTDTQYF. CDR3 nucleotides: TGTGCCAGCAGCTCGGGACTGCTCACAGATACGCAGTATTTT.

This sequence joins TRBV5-1 and TRBJ2-5; the D gene is possibly TRBD1 (6 bases). This CDR3 is built from 14 residues. Germline loops: CDR1 SGHRS, CDR2 YFSETQ. The V end was cut by 5 bases, the J end by 0 bases, with 11 bases between. This CDR3 is CASRQTGNQETQYF. The CDR3, as DNA: TGCGCCAGCAGGCAAACAGGGAACCAAGAGACCCAGTACTTC.

The chain has TRBV19 and TRBJ2-3; D perhaps matches TRBD1 (6 bases). The germline V gene has CDR1 LNHDA and CDR2 SQIVND (reference sequence). Trimming took off 2 bases at V and 0 bases at J, with 15 bases between the two ends. The CDR3 covers 17 residues. Here the CDR3 reads CASSIPGTPKSTDTQYF. The CDR3, as DNA: TGTGCCAGTAGTATACCCGGGACACCTAAGAGCACAGATACGCAGTATTTT.

This chain links TRBV10-3 with TRBJ2-1; TRBD1 agrees at 7 bases. The CDR3 has 14 residues. The ends lost 6 bases at V and 8 bases at J; junction bases unmatched: 10. In germline, CDR1 is ENHRY, CDR2 SYGVKD. CDR3 residues: CAIRPGQTPDEQFF. The CDR3 region has the DNA TGTGCCATCAGACCGGGACAGACTCCCGATGAGCAGTTCTTC.

The chain links TRBV6-1 to TRBJ2-3; 7 bases agree with TRBD2. V lost 8 bases to trimming and J lost 1 base; unmatched junction nucleotides: 6. Germline CDR1 and CDR2: MNHNS and SASEGT. The CDR3 totals 14 residues. CDR3 coding DNA: TGTGCCAGCGTTGAACGGGGGGGCACAGATACGCAGTATTTT. Protein: CASVERGGTDTQYF.

The chain couples TRBV6-4 to TRBJ1-1, with D maybe TRBD1 (5 bases). CDR3 length equals 13 residues. V dropped 6 bases and J dropped 1 base, with 9 bases sitting between them. Per the germline V gene, CDR1 is MRHNA and CDR2 is SNTAGT. The CDR3 sequence: CASRARENTEAFF. For the CDR3, the DNA is TGTGCCAGCAGGGCCAGGGAGAACACTGAAGCTTTCTTT.

V gene TRBV7-8 combines with J gene TRBJ2-7; 7 nucleotides match TRBD1. The V gene end was trimmed by 5 bases and the J gene end by 0 bases; junction bases not matched to a gene: 19. CDR3 size: 19 residues. CDR1 and CDR2 from the germline V gene are SGHVS and FQNEAQ. CDR3 in DNA: TGTGCCAGCAGCCCGTTAAAACCAGCCGGGACAGCTTCCTCCTACGAGCAGTACTTC. Translation gives CASSPLKPAGTASSYEQYF.

V gene TRBV19 combines with J gene TRBJ1-5, with D uncertain. The CDR3 covers 14 residues. Deletions cut 4 bases from V and 0 bases from J, with 7 bases between. Germline V CDR1 and CDR2: LNHDA, SQIVND (reference sequence). CDR3 in amino acids: CASSRQYSNQPQHF. In nucleotides, the CDR3 is TGTGCCAGTAGTAGACAATATAGCAATCAGCCCCAGCATTTT.

The chain is built from TRBV4-1 and TRBJ1-4, with 8 positions matching TRBD1. V trimming: 2 bases; J trimming: 7 bases; junction bases outside the gene matches: 3. Looked up from germline, CDR1 is MGHRA and CDR2 is YSYEKL. There are 14 residues in the CDR3. The CDR3 DNA follows: TGCGCCAGCAGCCAAACAGGGGGTATTGAAAAACTGTTTTTT. It translates to CASSQTGGIEKLFF.

This sequence joins TRBV4-1 and TRBJ2-1, with TRBD2 as a possible D gene (6 bases). The CDR3 sequence is 15 residues long. Germline V lookup: CDR1 MGHRA, CDR2 YSYEKL. The ends were cut back, 4 bases at V and 4 bases at J, with 14 bases in the middle. DNA of the CDR3: TGCGCCAGCAGCCCTCGGGACTGGCTTTACAATGAGCAGTTCTTC. This encodes CASSPRDWLYNEQFF.

V usage is TRBV5-1 and J usage is TRBJ2-2; 12 nucleotides agree with TRBD1. From germline, CDR1 is SGHRS and CDR2 YFSETQ. The CDR3 has 16 amino acids. The junction had 7 bases not matched to a gene; V was cut back by 7 bases and J by 3 bases. As DNA, the CDR3 is TGCGCCAGCCTGCCCGGGACAGGGGGCGACACCGGGGAGCTGTTTTTT. It specifies CASLPGTGGDTGELFF.

The genes are TRBV27 and TRBJ1-2; D remains unclear. V was cut by 6 bases and J by 1 base, with 9 bases left in between. CDR1 and CDR2 (germline): MNHEY, SMNVEV (reference sequence). CDR3 length: 13 residues. The CDR3 DNA is TGTGCCAGCAGGTTGGGAGATAACTATGGCTACACCTTC. It specifies CASRLGDNYGYTF.

This rearrangement joins TRBV7-6 to TRBJ2-3; D may be TRBD2 (6 bases). V was clipped by 1 base and J by 5 bases, with 13 bases between them. CDR1 and CDR2 from the germline V gene are SGHVS and FNYEAQ. There are 15 residues in the CDR3. CDR3 bases: TGTGCCAGCAGCTTAGGGACTAACTCCCGAGATACGCAGTATTTT. Protein product: CASSLGTNSRDTQYF. Using reference TRBV7-6 and TRBJ2-3 for the parts outside the CDR3, the full variable domain is GAGVSQSPRYKVTKRGQDVALRCDPISGHVSLYWYRQALGQGPEFLTYFNYEAQQDKSGLPNDRFSAERPEGSISTLTIQRTEQRDSAMYRCASSLGTNSRDTQYFGPGTRLTVL.

This sequence joins TRBV5-1 and TRBJ1-6, with D tentatively TRBD1 (6 bases). Trimming left V 4 bases short and J 7 bases short, with 18 bases between. Germline assignment: CDR1 SGHRS and CDR2 YFSETQ. The CDR3 covers 16 residues. CDR3 DNA: TGCGCCAGCAGCGCCAACAGGGAATCCACGAATTCACCCCTCCACTTT. The encoded protein is CASSANRESTNSPLHF.